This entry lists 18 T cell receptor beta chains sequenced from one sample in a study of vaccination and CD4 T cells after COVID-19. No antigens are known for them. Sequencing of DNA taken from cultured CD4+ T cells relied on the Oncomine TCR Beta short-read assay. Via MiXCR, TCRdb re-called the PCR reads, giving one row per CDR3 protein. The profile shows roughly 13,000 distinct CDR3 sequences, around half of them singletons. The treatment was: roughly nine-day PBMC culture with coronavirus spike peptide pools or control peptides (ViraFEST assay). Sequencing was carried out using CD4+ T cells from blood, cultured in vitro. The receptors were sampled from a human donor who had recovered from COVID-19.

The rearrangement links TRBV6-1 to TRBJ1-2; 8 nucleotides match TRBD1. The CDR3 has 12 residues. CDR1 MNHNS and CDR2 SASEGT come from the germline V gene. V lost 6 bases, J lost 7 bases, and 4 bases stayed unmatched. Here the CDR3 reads CASSLQGAGYTF. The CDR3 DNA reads TGTGCCAGCAGCCTCCAGGGGGCTGGCTACACCTTC.

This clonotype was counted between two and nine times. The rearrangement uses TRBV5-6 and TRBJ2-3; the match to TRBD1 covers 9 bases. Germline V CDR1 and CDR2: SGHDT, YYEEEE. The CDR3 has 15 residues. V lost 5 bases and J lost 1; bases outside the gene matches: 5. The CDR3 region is CASRRTGAGTDTQYF. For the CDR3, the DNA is TGTGCCAGCAGAAGGACAGGGGCCGGCACAGATACGCAGTATTTT.

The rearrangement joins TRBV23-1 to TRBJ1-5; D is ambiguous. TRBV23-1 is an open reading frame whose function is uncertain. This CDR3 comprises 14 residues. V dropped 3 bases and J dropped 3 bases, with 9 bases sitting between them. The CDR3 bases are TGCGCCAGCAGTCAGGGGAGGTTCAATCAGCCCCAGCATTTT. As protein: CASSQGRFNQPQHF.

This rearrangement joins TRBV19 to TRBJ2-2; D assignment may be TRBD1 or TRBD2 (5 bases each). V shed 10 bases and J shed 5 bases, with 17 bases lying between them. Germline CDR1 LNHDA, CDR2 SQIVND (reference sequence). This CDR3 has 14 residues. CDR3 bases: TGTGCCACGGGCTTGGGACCCGCTACCGGGGAGCTGTTTTTT. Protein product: CATGLGPATGELFF.

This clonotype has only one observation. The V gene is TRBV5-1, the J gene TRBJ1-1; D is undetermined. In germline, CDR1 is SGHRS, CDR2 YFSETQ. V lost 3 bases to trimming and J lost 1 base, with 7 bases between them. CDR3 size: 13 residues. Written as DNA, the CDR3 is TGCGCCAGCAGCTCCGACAAGAACACTGAAGCTTTCTTT. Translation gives CASSSDKNTEAFF.

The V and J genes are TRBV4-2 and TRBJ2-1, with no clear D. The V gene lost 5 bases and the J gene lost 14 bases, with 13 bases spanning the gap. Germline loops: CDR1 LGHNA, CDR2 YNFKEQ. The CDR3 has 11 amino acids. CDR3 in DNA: TGTGCCAGCAGCTCCCATGGTTTGGAGTTCTTC. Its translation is CASSSHGLEFF.

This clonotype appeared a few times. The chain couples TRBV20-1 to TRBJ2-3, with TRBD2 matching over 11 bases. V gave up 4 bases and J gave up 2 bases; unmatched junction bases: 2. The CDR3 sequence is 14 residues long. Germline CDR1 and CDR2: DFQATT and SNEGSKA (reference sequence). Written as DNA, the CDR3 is TGCAGTGCTATACTAGCGGGAGCCACAGATACGCAGTATTTT. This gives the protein CSAILAGATDTQYF.

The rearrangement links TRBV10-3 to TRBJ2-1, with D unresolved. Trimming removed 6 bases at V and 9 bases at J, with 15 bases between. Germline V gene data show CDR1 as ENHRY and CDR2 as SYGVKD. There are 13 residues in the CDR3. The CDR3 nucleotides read TGTGCCATCAGCGGGTACCCCAACGTTGAGCAGTTCTTC. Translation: CAISGYPNVEQFF.

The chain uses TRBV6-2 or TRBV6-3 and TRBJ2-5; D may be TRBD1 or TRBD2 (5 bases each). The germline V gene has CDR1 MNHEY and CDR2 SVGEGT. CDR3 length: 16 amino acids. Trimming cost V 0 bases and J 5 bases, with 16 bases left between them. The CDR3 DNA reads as TGTGCCAGCAGTTACTCGCACCTCCTGGGGGATGAGACCCAGTACTTC. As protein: CASSYSHLLGDETQYF.

As DNA, the CDR3 is TGTGCCAGCAGCGCACAGGGGGCCGGGAATCAGCCCCAGCATTTT. Its protein product is CASSAQGAGNQPQHF. The chain links TRBV27 to TRBJ1-5; TRBD1 aligns across 9 bases. Germline CDR1 reads MNHEY; CDR2 reads SMNVEV (reference sequence). The V and J ends lost 6 bases and 4 bases, in that order; junction bases with no gene match: 7. The CDR3 is made up of 15 amino acids.

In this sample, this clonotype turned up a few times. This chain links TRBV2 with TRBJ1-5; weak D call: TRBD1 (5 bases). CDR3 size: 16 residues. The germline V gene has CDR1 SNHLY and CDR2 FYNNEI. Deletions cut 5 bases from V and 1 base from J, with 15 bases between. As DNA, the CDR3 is TGTGCCAGCAGTCCCCCAGCAGGGTTAAGCAATCAGCCCCAGCATTTT. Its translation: CASSPPAGLSNQPQHF.

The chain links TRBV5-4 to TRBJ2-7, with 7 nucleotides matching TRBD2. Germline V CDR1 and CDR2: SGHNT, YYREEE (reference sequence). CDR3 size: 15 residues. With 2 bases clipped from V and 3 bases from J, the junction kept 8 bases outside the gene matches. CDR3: CASSFGRELSYEQYF. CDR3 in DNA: TGTGCCAGCAGCTTCGGGCGGGAGTTGAGCTACGAGCAGTACTTC.

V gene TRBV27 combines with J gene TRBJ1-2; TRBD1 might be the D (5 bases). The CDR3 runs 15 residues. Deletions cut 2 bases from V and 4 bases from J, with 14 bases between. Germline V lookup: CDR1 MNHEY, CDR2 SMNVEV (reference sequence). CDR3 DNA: TGTGCCAGCAGTTTACAGGGAATGGGTAGCTATGGCTACACCTTC. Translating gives CASSLQGMGSYGYTF.

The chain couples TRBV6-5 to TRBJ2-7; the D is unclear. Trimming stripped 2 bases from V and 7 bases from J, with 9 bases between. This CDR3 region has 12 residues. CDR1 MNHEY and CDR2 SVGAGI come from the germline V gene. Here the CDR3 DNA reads TGTGCCAGCAGTTACGTCGGCGGAGAGCAGTACTTC. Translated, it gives CASSYVGGEQYF.

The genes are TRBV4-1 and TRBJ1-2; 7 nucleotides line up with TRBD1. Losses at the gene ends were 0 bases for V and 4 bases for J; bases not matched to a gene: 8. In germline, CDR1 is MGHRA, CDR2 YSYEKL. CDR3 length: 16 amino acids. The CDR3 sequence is CASSQEASGGGYGYTF. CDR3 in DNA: TGCGCCAGCAGCCAAGAGGCGTCAGGGGGAGGCTATGGCTACACCTTC.

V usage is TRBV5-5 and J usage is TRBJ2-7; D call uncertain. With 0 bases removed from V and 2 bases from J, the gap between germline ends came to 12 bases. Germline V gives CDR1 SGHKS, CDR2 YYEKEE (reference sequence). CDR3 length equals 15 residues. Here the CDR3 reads CASSLDPLLTYEQYF. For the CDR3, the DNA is TGTGCCAGCAGCTTGGACCCCCTCCTAACCTACGAGCAGTACTTC.

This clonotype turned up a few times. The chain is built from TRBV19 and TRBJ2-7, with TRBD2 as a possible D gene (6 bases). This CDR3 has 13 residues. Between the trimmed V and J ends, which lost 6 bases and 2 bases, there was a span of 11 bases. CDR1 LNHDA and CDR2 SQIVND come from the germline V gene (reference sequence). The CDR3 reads CASSSGSAYEQYF. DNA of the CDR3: TGTGCCAGTAGCTCCGGGAGTGCCTACGAGCAGTACTTC.

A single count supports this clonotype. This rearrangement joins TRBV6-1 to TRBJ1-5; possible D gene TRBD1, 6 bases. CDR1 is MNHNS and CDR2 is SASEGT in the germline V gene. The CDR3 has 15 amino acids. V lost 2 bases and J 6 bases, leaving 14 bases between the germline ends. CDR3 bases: TGTGCCAGCAGTGAATGGCGGACAGTTAGTCAGCCCCAGCATTTT. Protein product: CASSEWRTVSQPQHF.